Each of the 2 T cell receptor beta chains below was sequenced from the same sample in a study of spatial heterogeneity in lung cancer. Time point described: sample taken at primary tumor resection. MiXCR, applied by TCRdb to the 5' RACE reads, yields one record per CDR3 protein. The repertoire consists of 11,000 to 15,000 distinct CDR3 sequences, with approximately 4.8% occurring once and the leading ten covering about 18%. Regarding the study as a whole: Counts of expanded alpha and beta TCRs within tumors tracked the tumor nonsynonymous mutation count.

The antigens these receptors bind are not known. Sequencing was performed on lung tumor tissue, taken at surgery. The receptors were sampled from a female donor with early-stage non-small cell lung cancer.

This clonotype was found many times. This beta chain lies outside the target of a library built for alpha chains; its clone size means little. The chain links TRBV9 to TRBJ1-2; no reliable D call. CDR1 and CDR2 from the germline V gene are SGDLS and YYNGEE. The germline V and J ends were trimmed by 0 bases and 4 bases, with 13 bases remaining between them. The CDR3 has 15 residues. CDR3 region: CASSVEEAGIYGYTF. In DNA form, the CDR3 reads TGTGCCAGCAGCGTAGAGGAGGCGGGAATCTATGGCTACACCTTC.

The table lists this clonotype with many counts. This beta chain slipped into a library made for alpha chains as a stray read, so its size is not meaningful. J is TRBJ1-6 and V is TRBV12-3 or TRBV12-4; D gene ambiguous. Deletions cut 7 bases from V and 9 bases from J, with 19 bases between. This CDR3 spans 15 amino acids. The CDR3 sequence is CASTLDPPFGSPLHF. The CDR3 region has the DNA TGTGCCAGCACCCTGGACCCTCCTTTTGGTTCACCCCTCCACTTT.